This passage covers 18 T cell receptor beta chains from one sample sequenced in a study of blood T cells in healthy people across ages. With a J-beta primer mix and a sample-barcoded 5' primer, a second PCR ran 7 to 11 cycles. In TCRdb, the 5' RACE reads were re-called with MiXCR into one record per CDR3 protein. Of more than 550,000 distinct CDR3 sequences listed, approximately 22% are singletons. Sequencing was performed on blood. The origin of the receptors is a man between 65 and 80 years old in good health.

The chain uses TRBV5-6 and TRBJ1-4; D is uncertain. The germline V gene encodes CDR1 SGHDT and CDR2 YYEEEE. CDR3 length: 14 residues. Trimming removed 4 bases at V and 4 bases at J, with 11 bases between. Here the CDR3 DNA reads TGTGCCAGCAGCGCCGTGGGCGTTAATGAAAAACTGTTTTTT. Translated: CASSAVGVNEKLFF.

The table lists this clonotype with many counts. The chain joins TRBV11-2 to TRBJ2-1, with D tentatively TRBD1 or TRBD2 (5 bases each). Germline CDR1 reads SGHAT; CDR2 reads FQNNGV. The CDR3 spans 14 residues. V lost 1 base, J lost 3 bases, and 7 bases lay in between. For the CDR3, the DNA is TGTGCCAGCAGCTTAGTTGGGGGCTACAATGAGCAGTTCTTC. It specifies CASSLVGGYNEQFF. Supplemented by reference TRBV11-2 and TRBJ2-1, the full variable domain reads EAGVAQSPRYKIIEKRQSVAFWCNPISGHATLYWYQQILGQGPKLLIQFQNNGVVDDSQLPKDRFSAERLKGVDSTLKIQPAKLEDSAVYLCASSLVGGYNEQFFGPGTRLTVL.

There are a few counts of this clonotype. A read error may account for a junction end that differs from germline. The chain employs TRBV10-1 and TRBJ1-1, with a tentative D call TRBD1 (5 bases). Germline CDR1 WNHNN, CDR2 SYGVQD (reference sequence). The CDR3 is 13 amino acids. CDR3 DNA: TGCGTCAGCAGCCGGGACGGGAGCGCTGAAGCTTTCTTT. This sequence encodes CVSSRDGSAEAFF.

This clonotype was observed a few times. This chain's CDR3 is CASSQVTRDTQYF. The CDR3 DNA reads as TGTGCCAGCAGCCAAGTCACACGGGATACGCAGTATTTT. The V and J genes are TRBV3-1 and TRBJ2-3; D is ambiguous. The V gene's germline CDR1 is LGHDT and CDR2 YNNKEL (reference sequence). The CDR3 sequence is 13 residues long. Trimming took off 1 base at V and 6 bases at J, with 8 bases between the two ends.

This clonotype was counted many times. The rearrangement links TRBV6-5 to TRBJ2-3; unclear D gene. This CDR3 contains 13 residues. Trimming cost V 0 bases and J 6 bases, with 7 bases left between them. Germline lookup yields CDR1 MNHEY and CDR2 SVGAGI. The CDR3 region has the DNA TGTGCCAGCAGTTACTCCCCCGGCGATACGCAGTATTTT. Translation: CASSYSPGDTQYF.

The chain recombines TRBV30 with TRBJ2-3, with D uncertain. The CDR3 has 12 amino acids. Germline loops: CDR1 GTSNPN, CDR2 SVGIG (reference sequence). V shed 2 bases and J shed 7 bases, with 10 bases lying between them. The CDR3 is CAWSLGPNTQYF. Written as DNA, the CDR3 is TGTGCCTGGAGTTTGGGCCCAAATACGCAGTATTTT.

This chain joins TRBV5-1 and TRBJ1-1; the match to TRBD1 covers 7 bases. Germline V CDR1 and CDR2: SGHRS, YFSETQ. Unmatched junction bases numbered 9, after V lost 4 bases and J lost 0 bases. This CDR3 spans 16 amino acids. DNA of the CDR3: TGCGCCAGCAGCCCGGGGCAGGGGGGGATGAACACTGAAGCTTTCTTT. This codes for CASSPGQGGMNTEAFF.

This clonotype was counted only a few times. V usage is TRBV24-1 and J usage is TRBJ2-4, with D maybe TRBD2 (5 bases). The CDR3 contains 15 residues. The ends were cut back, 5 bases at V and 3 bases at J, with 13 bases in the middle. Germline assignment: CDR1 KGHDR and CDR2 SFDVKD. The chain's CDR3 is CATSAEEMGKNIQYF. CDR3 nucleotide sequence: TGTGCCACCAGTGCGGAGGAAATGGGCAAAAACATTCAGTACTTC.

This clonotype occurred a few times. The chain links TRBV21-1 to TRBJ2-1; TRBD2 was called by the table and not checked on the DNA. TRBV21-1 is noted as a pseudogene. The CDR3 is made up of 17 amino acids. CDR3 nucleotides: TGTGCCAGCAGCAAATTAACGTCTAGCGGCTCCCACGGTGAGCAGTTCTTC. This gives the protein CASSKLTSSGSHGEQFF.

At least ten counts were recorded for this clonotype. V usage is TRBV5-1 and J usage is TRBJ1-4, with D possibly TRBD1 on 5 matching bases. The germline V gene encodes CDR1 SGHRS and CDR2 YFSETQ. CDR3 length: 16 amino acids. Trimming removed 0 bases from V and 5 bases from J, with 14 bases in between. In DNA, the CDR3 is TGCGCCAGCAGCTTGGAGTCCGGGGGTAGGAATGAAAAACTGTTTTTT. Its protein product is CASSLESGGRNEKLFF.

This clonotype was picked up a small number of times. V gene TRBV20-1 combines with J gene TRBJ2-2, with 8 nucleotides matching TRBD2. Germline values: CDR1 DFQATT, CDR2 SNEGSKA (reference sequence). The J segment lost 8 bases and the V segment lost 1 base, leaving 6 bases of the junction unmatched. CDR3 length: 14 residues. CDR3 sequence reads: CSARVPRGGGELFF. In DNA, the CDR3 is TGCAGTGCTAGAGTTCCCCGGGGGGGTGGGGAGCTGTTTTTT.

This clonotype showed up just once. CDR3 DNA: TGTGCCAGCTCTCAAATCTCTGGGGCCCCAGATACGCAGTATTTT. Its protein is CASSQISGAPDTQYF. J is TRBJ2-3 and V is TRBV7-2; weak D call: TRBD1 (5 bases). The ends were cut back, 8 bases at V and 4 bases at J, with 19 bases in the middle. The germline CDR1 and CDR2 sequences are SGHTA and FQGNSA. The CDR3 runs to 15 residues.

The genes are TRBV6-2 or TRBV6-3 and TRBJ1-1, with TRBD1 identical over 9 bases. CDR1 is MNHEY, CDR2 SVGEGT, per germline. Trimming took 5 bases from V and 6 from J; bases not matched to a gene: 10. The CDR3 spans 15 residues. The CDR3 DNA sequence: TGTGCCAGCAGTCGCGTGTGGGACAGGGATGCTGAAGCTTTCTTT. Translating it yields CASSRVWDRDAEAFF.

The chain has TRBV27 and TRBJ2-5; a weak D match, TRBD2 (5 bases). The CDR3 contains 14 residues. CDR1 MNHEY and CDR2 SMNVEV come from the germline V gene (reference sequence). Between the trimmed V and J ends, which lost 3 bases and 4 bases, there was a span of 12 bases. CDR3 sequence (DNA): TGTGCCAGCAGTTTTTGGGGAGAGGGAGAGACCCAGTACTTC. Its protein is CASSFWGEGETQYF.

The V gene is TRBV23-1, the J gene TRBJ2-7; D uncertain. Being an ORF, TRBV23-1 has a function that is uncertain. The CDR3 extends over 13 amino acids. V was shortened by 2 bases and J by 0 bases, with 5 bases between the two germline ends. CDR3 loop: CASSQPSSYEQYV. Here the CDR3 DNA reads TGCGCCAGCAGTCAACCGAGCTCCTACGAGCAGTACGTC.

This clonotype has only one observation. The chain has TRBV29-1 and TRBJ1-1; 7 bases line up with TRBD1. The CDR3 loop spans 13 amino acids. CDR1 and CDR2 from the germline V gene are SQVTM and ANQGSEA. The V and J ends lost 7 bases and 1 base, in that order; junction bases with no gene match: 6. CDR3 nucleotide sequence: TGCAGCGGAACAGGGGCCCAGAACACTGAAGCTTTCTTT. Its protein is CSGTGAQNTEAFF.

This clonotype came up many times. In DNA form, the CDR3 reads TGTGCCAGCAGCGGGGGGGCCTCCTACAATGAGCAGTTCTTC. As protein: CASSGGASYNEQFF. V and J are TRBV9 and TRBJ2-1, with D perhaps TRBD1 or TRBD2 (6 bases each). The CDR3 totals 14 residues. V was pared by 3 bases and J by 0 bases, with 7 bases between. Germline lookup yields CDR1 SGDLS and CDR2 YYNGEE.

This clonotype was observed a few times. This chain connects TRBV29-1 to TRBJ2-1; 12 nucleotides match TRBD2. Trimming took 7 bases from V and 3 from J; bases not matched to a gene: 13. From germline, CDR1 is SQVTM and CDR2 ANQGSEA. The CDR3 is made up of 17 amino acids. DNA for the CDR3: TGCAGCGGCGCCCTAGCGGGAGGGCCGATGAACTACAATGAGCAGTTCTTC. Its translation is CSGALAGGPMNYNEQFF.